These T cell receptor beta chains were read from a single sample in a study of T cells in tumors after PD-1 blockade. The repertoire was sequenced with immunoSEQ multiplex PCR; TCRdb's copy has only in-frame clones and lacks some. The sample has around 19,000 clones, roughly 78% seen once. The sequenced sample was PBMCs, obtained before anti-PD-1 treatment. The receptors shown here come from a human donor with basal cell carcinoma. Each CDR3 is given with its conserved first and last residue. Fields, in order: J gene, D gene, V gene, clone size, CDR3 DNA, CDR3 protein. D genes are given only for firm matches. The size of a clone is reported for some rows only, either as once, few or many, or as a class for expanded clones.

TRBJ2-5,NA,TRBV24-1,few,TGTGCCACCAGTGACCCCGGGACCCCCGGGACCCAGTACTTC,CATSDPGTPGTQYF
TRBJ2-5,TRBD2,TRBV7-7,NA,TGTGCCAGCAGCTTAGTTGGCGGGAGAATCGGGGAGACCCAGTACTTC,CASSLVGGRIGETQYF
TRBJ2-7,NA,TRBV7-9,few,TGTGCCAGCAGCGCGCACACAACAGGGTCCACCGAGCAGTACTTC,CASSAHTTGSTEQYF
TRBJ2-3,TRBD2,TRBV10-3,once,TGTGCCATCAGTTCGACGACTAGCGGGACCACAGATACGCAGTATTTT,CAISSTTSGTTDTQYF
TRBJ2-3,TRBD2,TRBV2,NA,TGTGCCAGCAGTGAGGGACTAGCGGGGGGGCCGGGGGCAGATACGCAGTATTTT,CASSEGLAGGPGADTQYF
TRBJ2-3,NA,TRBV4-2,NA,TGTGCCAGCAGCCAAGAATGGACTTCCACAGATACGCAGTATTTT,CASSQEWTSTDTQYF
TRBJ2-5,TRBD1,TRBV6-2/TRBV6-3,NA,TGTGCCAGCAGTTACTCTTCCCAAACCGGGACAGGGTACTTC,CASSYSSQTGTGYF
TRBJ1-5,NA,TRBV6-5,NA,TGTGCCAGCAGCAGGGATAGCAATCAGCCCCAGCATTTT,CASSRDSNQPQHF
TRBJ1-5,NA,TRBV7-2,NA,TGTGCCAGCAGCTTAGATGGGGACCTCAATCAGCCCCAGCATTTT,CASSLDGDLNQPQHF
TRBJ1-3,TRBD1,TRBV5-4,NA,TGTGCCAGCAGCCCCGGACAGGGGTGGAACACCATATATTTT,CASSPGQGWNTIYF
TRBJ1-5,NA,TRBV24-1,NA,TGTGCCACCAGTGATTTGATAGTTTATCAGCCCCAGCATTTT,CATSDLIVYQPQHF
TRBJ2-7,NA,TRBV4-1,few,TGCGCCAGCAGCCAACCCGGGACTTCCACCTACGAGCAGTACTTC,CASSQPGTSTYEQYF
TRBJ2-3,NA,TRBV18,NA,TGTGCCAGCTCACCCCTCTCCAATACGCAGTATTTT,CASSPLSNTQYF
TRBJ2-1,TRBD2,TRBV9,NA,TGTGCCAGCAGCACTAGCGACTACAATGAGCAGTTCTTC,CASSTSDYNEQFF
TRBJ2-5,TRBD2,TRBV4-1,NA,TGCGCCAGCAGCCAAACTAGCGGGGGGGCTTTGGAGACCCAGTACTTC,CASSQTSGGALETQYF
TRBJ1-6,NA,TRBV5-1,NA,TGCGCCAGCAGCTTGAGGAGCGGGGCTGTAATTTCACCCCTCCACTTT,CASSLRSGAVISPLHF
TRBJ1-4,TRBD1,TRBV28,NA,TGTGCCAGCAGTCCACCGGGACAGGGGGTGGAAAAACTGTTTTTT,CASSPPGQGVEKLFF
TRBJ2-1,TRBD2,TRBV2,NA,TGTCCCAGCTGTGATGGGTGGGGGGGGGAGGGGAGCTCCTACAATGAGCAGTTCTTC,CPSCDGWGGEGSSYNEQFF
TRBJ1-1,TRBD1,TRBV6-6,NA,TGTGCCAGCAGACAGGGGGCCGGCACTGAAGCTTTCTTT,CASRQGAGTEAFF
TRBJ2-3,NA,TRBV29-1,NA,TGCAGCGTTGAAGGGGACTCAGATACGCAGTATTTT,CSVEGDSDTQYF
TRBJ2-2,NA,TRBV19,NA,TGTGCCAGTAGTAAGGAACTTTCGAACACCGGGGAGCTGTTTTTT,CASSKELSNTGELFF
TRBJ1-5,NA,TRBV6-5,NA,TGTGCCAGCAGATTTTGGACAGCCAGCAATCAGCCCCAGCATTTT,CASRFWTASNQPQHF
TRBJ2-7,NA,TRBV27,few,TGTGCCAGCAGTTTAGCACAGTCCTACGAGCAGTACTTC,CASSLAQSYEQYF
TRBJ2-3,TRBD1,TRBV6-5,NA,TGTGCCAGCATTACCGGGACAGGGGGCACAGATACGCAGTATTTT,CASITGTGGTDTQYF
TRBJ2-1,NA,TRBV2,NA,TGTGCCAGCTGTGATGGGGGGGGGCGGGCGGGGAGCTCCTACAATGAGCAGTTCTTC,CASCDGGGRAGSSYNEQFF
TRBJ1-5,NA,TRBV15,once,TGTGCCACCAGCAGAGACCCCCGGTCCGGGGTAGGAAGGGTTTCGGGACAGCCCCAGCATTTT,CATSRDPRSGVGRVSGQPQHF
TRBJ2-7,NA,TRBV28,NA,TGTGCCAGCAGACGGGGCGGGCTGTACGAGCAGTACTTC,CASRRGGLYEQYF
TRBJ2-1,NA,TRBV27,NA,TGTGCCAGCAGTTTATCGTGGAGGAAAGACAATGAGCAGTTCTTC,CASSLSWRKDNEQFF
TRBJ1-4,NA,TRBV5-1,once,TGCGCCAGCAGCTCCCCCCAGGGAGAGGGAGCAACTAATGAAAAACTGTTTTTT,CASSSPQGEGATNEKLFF
TRBJ2-7,NA,TRBV4-2,medium-sized,TGTGCCAGCAGCCAAGGTCTGTCGGCCTTC,CASSQGLSAF
TRBJ1-1,NA,TRBV30,NA,TGTGCCTGGAGTGTAGGACAGAACACTGAAGCTTTCTTT,CAWSVGQNTEAFF
TRBJ2-2,TRBD1,TRBV13,NA,TGTGCCAGCAGCTCGAACAGGGGTTTGAATATTGGGGAGCTGTTTTTT,CASSSNRGLNIGELFF
TRBJ2-7,TRBD1,TRBV27,NA,TGTGCCAGCAGACCGCGGACAGGGGGCATCGCTCTTCAACTAGCGATCGGATCCTACGAGCAGTACTTC,CASRPRTGGIALQLAIGSYEQYF
TRBJ2-5,TRBD2,TRBV10-3,NA,TGTGCCATCAGTGAGTCGAGGCGGGGGGGCCACGAGACCCAGTACTTC,CAISESRRGGHETQYF
TRBJ1-1,NA,TRBV2,NA,TGTGCCAGCAGTGAATCCGGGGTGATGAACACTGAAGCTTTCTTT,CASSESGVMNTEAFF
TRBJ2-3,NA,TRBV20-1,NA,TGCAGTGCTAGAGGGGACGATACGCAGTATTTT,CSARGDDTQYF
TRBJ1-4,TRBD1,TRBV28,NA,TGTGCCAGCAGTTTCCGACAGGGTTATGAAAAACTGTTTTTT,CASSFRQGYEKLFF
TRBJ2-7,NA,TRBV5-1,few,TGCGCCAGCGCTCAGGACAACAGCTACGAGCAGTACTTC,CASAQDNSYEQYF
TRBJ1-4,NA,TRBV18,NA,TGTGCCAGCTCACCGGGTCATGGGGCGGATGAAAAACTGTTTTTT,CASSPGHGADEKLFF
TRBJ1-2,NA,TRBV3-1/TRBV3-2,NA,TGTGCCAGCAGCCAAGCCCGCGACAGGTCCCACTATGGCTACACCTTC,CASSQARDRSHYGYTF
TRBJ2-1,NA,TRBV2,NA,TGTGCCACCTGTGACGGGTGGGCGGGGGCGGGGAGCTCCTACAATGAGCAGTTCTTC,CATCDGWAGAGSSYNEQFF
TRBJ1-5,TRBD1,TRBV6-2/TRBV6-3,NA,TGTGCCAGCAGTCTCACTGACAGGGGGCGGGGTCAGCCCCAGCATTTT,CASSLTDRGRGQPQHF
TRBJ2-1,NA,TRBV6-5,NA,TGTGCCAGCAGCTCCCCGCCGAGGAAGCAGTTCTTC,CASSSPPRKQFF
TRBJ2-1,TRBD2,TRBV3-1/TRBV3-2,NA,TGTGCCAGCAAGGGGGCGGCTAGCGGGGCGTACAATGAGCAGTTCTTC,CASKGAASGAYNEQFF
TRBJ2-5,NA,TRBV5-1,once,TGCGCCAGCAGCTTGGGGACCACACAAGAGACCCAGTACTTC,CASSLGTTQETQYF
TRBJ2-5,NA,TRBV29-1,NA,TGCAGTTTTATATTTGATGAAGAGACCCAGTACTTC,CSFIFDEETQYF